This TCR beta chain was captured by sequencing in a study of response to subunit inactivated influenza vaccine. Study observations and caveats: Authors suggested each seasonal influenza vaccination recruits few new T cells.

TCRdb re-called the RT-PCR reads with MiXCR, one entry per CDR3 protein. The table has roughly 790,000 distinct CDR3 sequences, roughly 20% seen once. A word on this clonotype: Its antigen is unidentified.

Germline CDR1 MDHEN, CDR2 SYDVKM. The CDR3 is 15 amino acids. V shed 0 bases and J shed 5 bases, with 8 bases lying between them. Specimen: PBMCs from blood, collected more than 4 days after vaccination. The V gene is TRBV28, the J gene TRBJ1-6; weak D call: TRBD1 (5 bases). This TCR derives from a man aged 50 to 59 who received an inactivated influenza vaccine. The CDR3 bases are TGTGCCAGCAGTTTATGGGGACGGAATAATTCACCCCTCCACTTT. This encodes CASSLWGRNNSPLHF. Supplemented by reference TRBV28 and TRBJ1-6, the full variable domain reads DVKVTQSSRYLVKRTGEKVFLECVQDMDHENMFWYRQDPGLGLRLIYFSYDVKMKEKGDIPEGYSVSREKKERFSLILESASTNQTSMYLCASSLWGRNNSPLHFGNGTRLTVT.